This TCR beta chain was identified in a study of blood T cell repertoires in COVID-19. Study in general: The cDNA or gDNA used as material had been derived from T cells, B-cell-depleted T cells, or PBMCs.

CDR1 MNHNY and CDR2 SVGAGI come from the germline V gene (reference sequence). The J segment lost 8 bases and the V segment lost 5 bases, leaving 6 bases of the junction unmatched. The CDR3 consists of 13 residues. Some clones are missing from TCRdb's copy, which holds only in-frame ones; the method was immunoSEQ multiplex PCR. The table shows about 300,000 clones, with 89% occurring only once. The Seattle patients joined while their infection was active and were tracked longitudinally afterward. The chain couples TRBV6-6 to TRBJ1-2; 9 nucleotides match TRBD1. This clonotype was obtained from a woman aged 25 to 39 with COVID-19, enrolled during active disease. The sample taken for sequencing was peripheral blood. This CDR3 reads CASSPDRGGGYTF. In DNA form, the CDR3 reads TGTGCCAGCAGTCCGGACAGGGGTGGAGGCTACACCTTC.